Shown below are 4 T cell receptor beta chains from a single sample sequenced in a study of blood T cell repertoires in COVID-19. Some clones are missing from TCRdb's copy, which holds only in-frame ones; the method was immunoSEQ multiplex PCR. The data show hundreds of thousands of clones, around nine tenths seen once. The material sequenced was peripheral blood. Receptors originate from an older woman who had recovered from COVID-19.

This chain joins TRBV6-5 and TRBJ2-4; D perhaps matches TRBD2 (5 bases). Trimming pared 6 bases from V and 3 bases from J, leaving 15 bases between. The CDR3 is 15 amino acids. In germline, CDR1 is MNHEY, CDR2 SVGAGI. The CDR3 nucleotides read TGTGCCAGCAGAGACACGGACTTGGGCAAAAACATTCAGTACTTC. Residues: CASRDTDLGKNIQYF.

Only one count was recorded for this clone. V and J are TRBV4-1 and TRBJ2-6; a possible D gene is TRBD1 (6 bases). V was cut by 2 bases and J by 0 bases, with 11 bases left in between. CDR3 size: 17 residues. Germline CDR1 is MGHRA and CDR2 is YSYEKL. The CDR3 is CASSQSTGSSGANVLTF. The CDR3 coding sequence is TGCGCCAGCAGCCAATCGACAGGTAGCTCTGGGGCCAACGTCCTGACTTTC.

This rearrangement joins TRBV19 to TRBJ2-2, with TRBD1 as a possible D gene (5 bases). The CDR3 length is 15 residues. Trimming took off 7 bases at V and 0 bases at J, with 12 bases between the two ends. Germline lookup yields CDR1 LNHDA and CDR2 SQIVND (reference sequence). The CDR3 region is CASTRAATNTGELFF. The CDR3 bases are TGTGCCAGTACCAGGGCTGCTACGAACACCGGGGAGCTGTTTTTT.

This chain joins TRBV27 and TRBJ2-7, with TRBD1 identical over 7 bases. The CDR3 has 14 residues. The V segment lost 5 bases and the J segment 0 bases; nucleotides outside the gene matches: 4. Germline CDR1 and CDR2: MNHEY and SMNVEV (reference sequence). The CDR3 DNA is TGTGCCAGCAGTGACCGGGACAGCTCCTACGAGCAGTACTTC. This sequence encodes CASSDRDSSYEQYF.